This T cell receptor beta chain originates from a study of blood T cell repertoires in COVID-19. The method was immunoSEQ multiplex PCR; TCRdb's version includes in-frame clones alone and lacks a portion of them. The sample has 200,000 to 250,000 clones; approximately 90% are singletons. The sequence came from a man younger than 45 who had recovered from COVID-19. Sequenced: PBMCs or T cells enriched from blood (not recorded which).

CDR3 loop: CASSAGSYEQYF. The CDR3 coding sequence is TGCGCCAGCAGCGCAGGTTCTTACGAGCAGTACTTC. V gene TRBV5-1 combines with J gene TRBJ2-7; D is unresolved. The germline V and J ends were trimmed by 4 bases and 4 bases, with 9 bases remaining between them. This CDR3 comprises 12 residues. Looked up from germline, CDR1 is SGHRS and CDR2 is YFSETQ.